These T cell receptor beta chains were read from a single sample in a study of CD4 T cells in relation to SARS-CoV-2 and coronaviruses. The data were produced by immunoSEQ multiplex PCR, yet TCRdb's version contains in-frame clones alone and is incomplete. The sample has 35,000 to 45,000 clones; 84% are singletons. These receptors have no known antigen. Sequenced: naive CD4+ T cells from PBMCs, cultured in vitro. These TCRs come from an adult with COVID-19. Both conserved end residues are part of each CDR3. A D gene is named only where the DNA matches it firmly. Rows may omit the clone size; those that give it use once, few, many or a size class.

TGTGCCAGTAGCGGAAGCCCCTGGGCCAACGTCCTGACTTTC | CASSGSPWANVLTF | TRBJ2-6 | . | TRBV28 | .
TGTGCCAGCAGTGCCCTGTTAGGGACTGGACTAGCGGGAGAAACGCAGTATTTT | CASSALLGTGLAGETQYF | TRBJ2-3 | TRBD2 | TRBV28 | .
TGTGCCAGCAGCTTTGACACCGGTGGGGCCAACGTCCTGACTTTC | CASSFDTGGANVLTF | TRBJ2-6 | . | TRBV5-6 | .
TGTGCCAGCAACCGACTAGCGGGAGTCAATGAGCAGTTCTTC | CASNRLAGVNEQFF | TRBJ2-1 | . | TRBV21-1 | few
TGTGCCAGCAGCCATCAAACAGGGGACTACACCTTC | CASSHQTGDYTF | TRBJ1-2 | TRBD1 | TRBV4-2 | .
TGTGCCAGCAGCTTGGTCAGGGGGATCTATGGCTACACCTTC | CASSLVRGIYGYTF | TRBJ1-2 | TRBD1 | TRBV13 | .
TGTGCCAGCAGTTCCCCCTCCGACAGGGTAGGCTCACCCCTCCACTTT | CASSSPSDRVGSPLHF | TRBJ1-6 | TRBD1 | TRBV28 | .
TGTGCCAGCCGGGACACCATAGCCAAAAACATTCAGTACTTC | CASRDTIAKNIQYF | TRBJ2-4 | . | TRBV19 | once
TGTGCCACCAGCCTTACTCCCGGGGTCGTGACAGATACGCAGTATTTT | CATSLTPGVVTDTQYF | TRBJ2-3 | . | TRBV15 | once
TGTGCCATCAGTGGCCAGGTGAATCAGCCCCAGCATTTT | CAISGQVNQPQHF | TRBJ1-5 | . | TRBV10-3 | .
TGTGCCAGCAGGGCGACAATGAACACTGAAGCTTTCTTT | CASRATMNTEAFF | TRBJ1-1 | . | TRBV6-4 | .
TGTGCCAGCTCACCTTATAGCAATCAGCCCCAGCATTTT | CASSPYSNQPQHF | TRBJ1-5 | . | TRBV18 | .
TGTGCCAGCAGACCCTTGAACACTGAAGCTTTCTTT | CASRPLNTEAFF | TRBJ1-1 | . | TRBV28 | .
TGTGCCAGCAGCCACCACTCCGGGACAGGGATCACCGAGCAGTACTTC | CASSHHSGTGITEQYF | TRBJ2-7 | TRBD1 | TRBV9 | .
TGTGCCAGCAGTCGCGACGGGGGGTTCGATATGGGTACGCAGTATTTT | CASSRDGGFDMGTQYF | TRBJ2-3 | TRBD2 | TRBV6-4 | .